These 17 T cell receptor beta chains originate from one sample sequenced in a study of CD8+CD57+ T cells in acquired aplastic anemia. Sequenced patients had shown CD8+CD57+ cell expansion by flow cytometry. Profiling that covered TCR beta VDJ and CDR3 relied on genomic DNA as its template. TCRdb itself ran the reads through MiXCR, one entry per CDR3 protein. The sample shows 310,000 or so distinct CDR3 sequences, under 60% of them seen only once. The sample was sorted CD4+, CD8+, or CD8+CD57+ T cells (not recorded which) from PBMCs. These receptors originate from a human donor with aplastic anemia.

This clonotype turned up a few times. The chain couples TRBV29-1 to TRBJ2-3, with a weak D call TRBD2 (7 bases). Between the trimmed V and J ends, which lost 4 bases and 4 bases, there was a span of 18 bases. This CDR3 is 15 amino acids long. CDR1 and CDR2 (germline): SQVTM, ANQGSEA. The CDR3 here is CSVARGGGFADTQYF. CDR3 nucleotide sequence: TGCAGCGTTGCACGTGGGGGGGGCTTCGCAGATACGCAGTATTTT.

This clonotype was seen ten or more times. The rearrangement uses TRBV20-1 and TRBJ2-7; TRBD1 aligns across 9 bases. Germline CDR1 and CDR2: DFQATT and SNEGSKA (reference sequence). V trimming: 4 bases; J trimming: 6 bases; junction bases outside the gene matches: 10. CDR3 length equals 14 residues. The CDR3 region has the DNA TGCAGTGCTACCCGGGACAGGGTGTCGGGCGAGCAGTACTTC. Protein sequence: CSATRDRVSGEQYF.

This chain links TRBV7-3 with TRBJ1-2, with TRBD1 identical over 7 bases. CDR3 size: 15 residues. Trimming cost V 5 bases and J 0 bases; bases outside gene matches: 6. Looked up from germline, CDR1 is SGHTA and CDR2 is FQGTGA. CDR3 in amino acids: CASSPTGRTNYGYTF. The CDR3 region has the DNA TGTGCCAGCAGCCCGACAGGGAGGACTAACTATGGCTACACCTTC.

This clonotype came up many times. The V and J genes are TRBV27 and TRBJ2-7, with D perhaps matching TRBD2 (5 bases). Trimming took 4 bases from V and 0 from J, leaving 7 bases between them. Germline CDR1 is MNHEY and CDR2 is SMNVEV (reference sequence). The CDR3 is 13 amino acids. CDR3 sequence reads: CASSSRGSYEQYF. CDR3 bases: TGTGCCAGCAGTTCACGGGGCTCCTACGAGCAGTACTTC.

The gene calls are TRBV5-1 and TRBJ2-2, with D possibly called TRBD1 or TRBD2 (5 bases each). Trimming took 0 bases from V and 6 from J, leaving 9 bases between them. CDR1 is SGHRS and CDR2 is YFSETQ in the germline V gene. This CDR3 region has 14 residues. The CDR3 spells CASSLDRRAGELFF. Written as DNA, the CDR3 is TGCGCCAGCAGCTTGGACAGGCGGGCCGGGGAGCTGTTTTTT.

This chain uses TRBV10-2 with TRBJ2-7, with 12 bases identical to TRBD2. The J segment lost 4 bases and the V segment lost 7 bases, leaving 2 bases of the junction unmatched. Germline V CDR1 and CDR2: WSHSY, SAAADI. The CDR3 length is 13 residues. This chain's CDR3 is CASILAGGYEQYF. CDR3 nucleotide sequence: TGCGCCAGCATACTAGCGGGAGGTTACGAGCAGTACTTC.

This clonotype has a count of ten or more. The chain couples TRBV5-5 to TRBJ2-3; 14 bases match TRBD2. Germline-derived CDR1 and CDR2 are SGHKS and YYEKEE (reference sequence). The CDR3 covers 17 residues. Trimming cost V 4 bases and J 1 base; bases outside gene matches: 5. In DNA form, the CDR3 reads TGTGCCAGCAGCCGACTAGCGGGGGGGCAGGGCACAGATACGCAGTATTTT. It specifies CASSRLAGGQGTDTQYF.

The rearrangement joins TRBV5-1 to TRBJ2-5; D is unclear. V lost 5 bases to trimming and J lost 7 bases, with 12 bases between them. Germline-derived CDR1 and CDR2 are SGHRS and YFSETQ. The CDR3 runs to 12 residues. CDR3 region: CASRIPSGTQYF. CDR3 DNA sequence: TGCGCCAGCAGGATTCCGTCCGGGACCCAGTACTTC.

Points on this clonotype: A read error is possible here, since a much larger clone lies one base away. The rearrangement joins TRBV6-5 to TRBJ1-1; 8 bases line up with TRBD1. CDR1 is MNHEY and CDR2 is SVGAGI in the germline V gene. This CDR3 region has 15 residues. The ends lost 2 bases at V and 6 bases at J; junction bases unmatched: 8. CDR3 in DNA: TGTGCCAGCAGTTACGCCGGACAGGGTTTGGCTGAAGCTTTCTTT. Its translation is CASSYAGQGLAEAFF.

This clonotype was counted at least ten times. The V and J genes are TRBV15 and TRBJ2-5; 7 bases align to TRBD1. Germline assignment: CDR1 LNHNV and CDR2 YYDKDF (reference sequence). Trimming took 5 bases from V and 3 from J; bases not matched to a gene: 12. This CDR3 has 16 residues. The CDR3 bases are TGTGCCACCAGCGCAGATACCGGGACAGTAGAAGAGACCCAGTACTTC. Translation gives CATSADTGTVEETQYF.

Worth noting for this clonotype: This CDR3 fails to terminate in the conserved phenylalanine or tryptophan, so it likely reflects a read error. No DNA is shown, since the ends of the CDR3 on it are uncertain; the CDR3 is the one TCRdb lists. The rearrangement uses TRBV20-1 and TRBJ1-1. The CDR3 sequence runs 8 residues, both termini included. In germline, CDR1 is DFQATT, CDR2 SNEGSKA (reference sequence). CDR3 sequence: CRAGDKFY.

This clonotype was recorded once. A read error may account for a junction end that differs from germline. The chain has TRBV7-9 and TRBJ2-1; 15 positions agree with TRBD2. The length of the CDR3 is 14 residues. CDR1 is SEHNR and CDR2 is FQNEAQ in the germline V gene (reference sequence). CDR3 amino acids: CASSLEGTSGGWLF. CDR3 DNA sequence: TGTGCCAGCAGCTTAGAGGGGACTAGCGGGGGGTGGCTCTTC.

V and J are TRBV20-1 and TRBJ2-5, with 14 bases lining up with TRBD2. Losses at the gene ends were 6 bases for V and 5 bases for J; bases not matched to a gene: 5. Germline CDR1 reads DFQATT; CDR2 reads SNEGSKA (reference sequence). There are 14 residues in the CDR3. The CDR3 DNA reads TGCAGTGCCCGAGGGACTAGCGGGAGTGAGACCCAGTACTTC. This sequence encodes CSARGTSGSETQYF.

The chain carries TRBV25-1 and TRBJ2-3; D is unresolved. The CDR3 contains 15 residues. The germline V gene encodes CDR1 MGHDK and CDR2 SYGVNS. The ends were cut back, 7 bases at V and 4 bases at J, with 18 bases in the middle. The CDR3 region is CASTSRTDTSDTQYF. The CDR3 coding sequence is TGTGCCAGCACGAGCCGGACGGATACTTCAGATACGCAGTATTTT.

J is TRBJ2-6 and V is TRBV10-3; D is tentatively TRBD1 or TRBD2 (5 bases each). The V gene's germline CDR1 is ENHRY and CDR2 SYGVKD. This CDR3 has 15 residues. With 11 bases removed from V and 0 bases from J, the gap between germline ends came to 14 bases. The CDR3 sequence: CAAVGDLSGANVLTF. For the CDR3, the DNA is TGTGCCGCCGTGGGGGACCTCTCTGGGGCCAACGTCCTGACTTTC.

This clonotype was recorded once. The chain combines TRBV2 with TRBJ1-2, with D unresolved. Germline loops: CDR1 SNHLY, CDR2 FYNNEI. CDR3 length equals 13 residues. The V end lost 0 bases, the J end lost 4 bases, and 6 bases lay between the germline ends. The CDR3 DNA reads as TGTGCCAGCAGTGAAGCCGGGGTCTATGGCTACACCTTC. It specifies CASSEAGVYGYTF.

The V gene is TRBV7-9, the J gene TRBJ2-5; D gene unclear. The V gene lost 0 bases and the J gene lost 0 bases, with 14 bases spanning the gap. The germline V gene encodes CDR1 SEHNR and CDR2 FQNEAQ (reference sequence). The CDR3 covers 17 residues. CDR3 region: CASSLAGYGRNQETQYF. CDR3 nucleotide sequence: TGTGCCAGCAGCTTAGCTGGGTACGGTCGGAACCAAGAGACCCAGTACTTC.